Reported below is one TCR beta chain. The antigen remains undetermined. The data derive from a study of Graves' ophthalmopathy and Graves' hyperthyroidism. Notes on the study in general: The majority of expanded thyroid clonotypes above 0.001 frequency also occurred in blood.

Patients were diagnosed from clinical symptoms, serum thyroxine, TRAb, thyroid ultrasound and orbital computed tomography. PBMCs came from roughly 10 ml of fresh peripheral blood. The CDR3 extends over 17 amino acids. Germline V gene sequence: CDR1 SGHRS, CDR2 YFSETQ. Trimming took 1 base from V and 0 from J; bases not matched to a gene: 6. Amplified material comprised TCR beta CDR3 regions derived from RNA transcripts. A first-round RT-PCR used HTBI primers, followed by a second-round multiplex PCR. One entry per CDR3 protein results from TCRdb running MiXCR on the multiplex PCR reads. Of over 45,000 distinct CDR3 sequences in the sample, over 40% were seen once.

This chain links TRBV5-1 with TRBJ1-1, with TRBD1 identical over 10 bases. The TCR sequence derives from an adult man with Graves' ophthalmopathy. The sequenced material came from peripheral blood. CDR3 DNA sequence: TGCGCCAGCAGCTTGTTGGGACAGGGGACTCTGAACACTGAAGCTTTCTTT. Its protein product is CASSLLGQGTLNTEAFF.